This T cell receptor (beta chain) appears in the sequencing data of a study of neoadjuvant nivolumab and ipilimumab in lung cancer. Germline V gene sequence: CDR1 SGHNT, CDR2 YYREEE (reference sequence). Trimming removed 4 bases from V and 6 bases from J, with 8 bases in between. CDR3 size: 12 residues. Clones were read by immunoSEQ multiplex PCR, and TCRdb kept only the in-frame ones, dropping some. The sample yields roughly 39,000 clones, roughly 87% seen once. V and J are TRBV5-4 and TRBJ2-1, with D unclear. This clonotype was obtained from an adult with non-small cell lung cancer. Sequenced here: peripheral blood, sampled before neoadjuvant nivolumab, alone or with ipilimumab. The CDR3: CASSLERNEQFF. CDR3 DNA: TGTGCCAGCAGCCTGGAACGCAATGAGCAGTTCTTC. Together with reference TRBV5-4 and TRBJ2-1, the CDR3 gives the full variable domain: ETGVTQSPTHLIKTRGQQVTLRCSSQSGHNTVSWYQQALGQGPQFIFQYYREEENGRGNFPPRFSGLQFPNYSSELNVNALELDDSALYLCASSLERNEQFFGPGTRLTVL.